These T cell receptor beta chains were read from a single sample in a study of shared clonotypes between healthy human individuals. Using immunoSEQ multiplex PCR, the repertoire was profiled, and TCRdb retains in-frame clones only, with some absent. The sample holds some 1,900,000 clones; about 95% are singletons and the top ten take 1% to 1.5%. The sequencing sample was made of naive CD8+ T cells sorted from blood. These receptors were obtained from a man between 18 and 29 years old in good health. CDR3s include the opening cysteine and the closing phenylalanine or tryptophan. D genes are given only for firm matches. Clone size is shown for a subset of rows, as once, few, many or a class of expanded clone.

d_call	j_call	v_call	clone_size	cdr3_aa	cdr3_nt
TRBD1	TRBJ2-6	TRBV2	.	CASSEWDSVTSGANVLTF	TGTGCCAGCAGTGAGTGGGACAGCGTCACCTCTGGGGCCAACGTCCTGACTTTC
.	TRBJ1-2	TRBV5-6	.	CASSLAYRQGNYGYTF	TGTGCCAGCAGCTTGGCATATCGGCAGGGTAACTATGGCTACACCTTC
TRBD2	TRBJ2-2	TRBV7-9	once	CASSPSGEITGELFF	TGTGCCAGCAGCCCGAGCGGGGAGATAACCGGGGAGCTGTTTTTT
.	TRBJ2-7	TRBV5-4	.	CAFKGVYEQYF	TGTGCCTTCAAGGGCGTCTACGAGCAGTACTTC
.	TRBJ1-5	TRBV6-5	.	CATRDIEPQHF	TGTGCCACCAGGGATATAGAGCCCCAGCATTTT
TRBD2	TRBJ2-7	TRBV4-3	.	CASSQEVGGEHEQYF	TGCGCCAGCAGCCAAGAGGTCGGGGGGGAACACGAGCAGTACTTC
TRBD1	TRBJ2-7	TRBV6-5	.	CASSLRGRLYEQYF	TGTGCCAGCAGTCTCAGGGGGCGCCTGTACGAGCAGTACTTC
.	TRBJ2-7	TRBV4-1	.	CASSQDAGGYEQYF	TGCGCCAGCAGCCAAGATGCAGGTGGCTACGAGCAGTACTTC
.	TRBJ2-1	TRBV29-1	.	CSVDIGGSSYNEQFF	TGCAGCGTTGACATCGGGGGTAGCTCCTACAATGAGCAGTTCTTC
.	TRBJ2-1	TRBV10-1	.	CASSDYGYNEQFF	TGCGCCAGCAGTGATTACGGGTACAATGAGCAGTTCTTC
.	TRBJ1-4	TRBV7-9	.	CASSQDGNEKLFF	TGTGCCAGCAGCCAGGACGGTAATGAAAAACTGTTTTTT
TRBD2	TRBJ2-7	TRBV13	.	CASSLGLAVEYEQYF	TGTGCCAGCAGCTTAGGTCTAGCGGTCGAGTACGAGCAGTACTTC
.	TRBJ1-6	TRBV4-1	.	CASSQDSLSPLHF	TGCGCCAGCAGCCAAGATTCTTTATCACCCCTCCACTTT
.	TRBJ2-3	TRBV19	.	CASSIPGRPDTQYF	TGTGCCAGTAGTATACCAGGGCGCCCCGATACGCAGTATTTT
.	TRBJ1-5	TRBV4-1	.	CASSPQGSLNQPQHF	TGCGCCAGCAGCCCACAGGGAAGTTTGAATCAGCCCCAGCATTTT
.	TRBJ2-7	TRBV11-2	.	CASSLSQEQYF	TGTGCCAGCAGCTTATCGCAGGAGCAGTACTTC
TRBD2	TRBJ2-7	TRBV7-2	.	CASTLTSGRDEQYF	TGTGCCAGCACCTTGACTAGCGGGAGAGACGAGCAGTACTTC
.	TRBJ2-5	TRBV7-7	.	CASSLGQQETQYF	TGTGCTAGCAGCTTAGGGCAGCAAGAGACCCAGTACTTC
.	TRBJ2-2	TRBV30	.	CAWSALPNTGELFF	TGTGCCTGGAGTGCTTTACCGAACACCGGGGAGCTGTTTTTT
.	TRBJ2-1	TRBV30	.	CAWMGAHNEQFF	TGTGCCTGGATGGGGGCCCACAATGAGCAGTTCTTC
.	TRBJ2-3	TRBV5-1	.	CASSHQQGRGDTQYF	TGCGCCAGCAGCCATCAACAGGGGAGGGGGGATACGCAGTATTTT
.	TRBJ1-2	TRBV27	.	CASSPLGPEGYTF	TGTGCCAGCAGTCCCCTGGGGCCAGAGGGCTACACCTTC
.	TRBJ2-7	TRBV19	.	CASSISGEQYF	TGTGCCAGTAGTATTTCAGGCGAGCAGTACTTC
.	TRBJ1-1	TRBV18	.	CASSHPLRGGFEAFF	TGTGCCAGCTCACACCCCTTGAGGGGGGGGTTTGAAGCTTTCTTT
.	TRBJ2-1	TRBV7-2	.	CASSPFEGASYNEQFF	TGTGCCAGCAGCCCATTTGAGGGAGCTTCTTACAATGAGCAGTTCTTC
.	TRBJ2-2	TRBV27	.	CASSESHFGELFF	TGTGCCAGCAGTGAGAGTCACTTCGGGGAGCTGTTTTTT
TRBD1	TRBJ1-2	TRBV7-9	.	CASSSPGTAYGYTF	TGTGCCAGCAGCTCCCCCGGGACAGCCTATGGCTACACCTTC
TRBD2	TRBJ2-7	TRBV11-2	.	CASSLGTSAYEQYF	TGTGCCAGCAGCCTCGGGACTAGCGCATACGAGCAGTACTTC
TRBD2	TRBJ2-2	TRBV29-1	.	CSVLLAGRLGTGELFF	TGCAGCGTTCTACTAGCGGGGAGGTTAGGAACCGGGGAGCTGTTTTTT
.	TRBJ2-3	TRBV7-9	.	CASSSDDGGGTDTQYF	TGTGCCAGCAGCTCCGACGACGGGGGCGGCACAGATACGCAGTATTTT
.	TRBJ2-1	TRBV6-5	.	CASSAGADEQFF	TGTGCCAGCAGCGCAGGGGCGGATGAGCAGTTCTTC
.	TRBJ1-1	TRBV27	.	CASSRDNTEAFF	TGTGCCAGCAGTCGGGATAACACTGAAGCTTTCTTT
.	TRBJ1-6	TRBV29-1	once	CSVGEGTYNSPLHF	TGCAGCGTGGGGGAAGGTACCTATAATTCACCCCTCCACTTT
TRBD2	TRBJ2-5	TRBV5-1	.	CASSFDLAGGFTPSQETQYF	TGCGCCAGCAGTTTCGACCTAGCGGGAGGTTTCACCCCTTCACAAGAGACCCAGTACTTC
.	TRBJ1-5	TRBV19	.	CASRVRDYNQPQHF	TGTGCCAGTAGGGTCCGGGACTACAATCAGCCCCAGCATTTT
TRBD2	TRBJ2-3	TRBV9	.	CASSAERGVSTDTQYF	TGTGCCAGCAGCGCGGAGCGGGGTGTGAGCACAGATACGCAGTATTTT
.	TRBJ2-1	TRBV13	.	CASSRGGHNEQFF	TGTGCCAGCAGCAGAGGAGGGCACAATGAGCAGTTCTTC
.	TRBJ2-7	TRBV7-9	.	CASSLGGTSYEQYF	TGTGCCAGCAGCTTAGGGGGGACAAGCTACGAGCAGTACTTC
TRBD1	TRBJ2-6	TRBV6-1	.	CASSGRTGEANVLTF	TGTGCCAGCAGTGGACGGACAGGTGAGGCCAACGTCCTGACTTTC
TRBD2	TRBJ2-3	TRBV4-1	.	CASSQLAGGTDTQYF	TGCGCCAGCAGTCAACTAGCGGGTGGTACGGATACGCAGTATTTT
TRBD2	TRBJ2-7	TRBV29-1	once	CSVEGTSGGESYEQYF	TGCAGCGTAGAGGGGACTAGCGGGGGGGAATCCTACGAGCAGTACTTC
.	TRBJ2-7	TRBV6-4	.	CASSVFSGYEQYF	TGTGCCAGCAGTGTCTTTTCGGGCTACGAGCAGTACTTC
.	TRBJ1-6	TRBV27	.	CASSRTNLDSPLHF	TGTGCCAGCAGCAGGACTAACCTCGATTCACCCCTCCACTTT
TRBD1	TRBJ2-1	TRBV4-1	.	CASSQASGTGVMNEQFF	TGCGCCAGCAGCCAAGCCTCCGGGACAGGGGTTATGAATGAGCAGTTCTTC
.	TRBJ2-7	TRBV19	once	CASSRGRGATYEQYF	TGTGCCAGCTCCAGAGGGCGAGGCGCTACCTACGAGCAGTACTTC
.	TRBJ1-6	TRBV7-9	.	CASSPPGTLDSPLHF	TGTGCCAGCAGTCCGCCCGGGACGTTGGATTCACCCCTCCACTTT
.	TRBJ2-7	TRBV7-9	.	CASSPAAPHEQYF	TGTGCCAGCAGCCCCGCGGCCCCCCACGAGCAGTACTTC
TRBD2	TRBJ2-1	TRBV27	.	CASRLPGLENEQFF	TGTGCCAGCAGGCTACCGGGACTAGAGAATGAGCAGTTCTTC
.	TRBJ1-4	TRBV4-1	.	CASSQDGWGAGEKLFF	TGCGCCAGCAGCCAAGATGGATGGGGGGCAGGGGAAAAACTGTTTTTT
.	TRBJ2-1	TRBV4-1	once	CASSQASGSYNEQFF	TGCGCCAGCAGCCAAGCCAGCGGATCCTACAATGAGCAGTTCTTC
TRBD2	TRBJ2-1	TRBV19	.	CASSLAGGTYNEQFF	TGTGCCAGTAGCTTAGCGGGAGGGACATACAATGAGCAGTTCTTC
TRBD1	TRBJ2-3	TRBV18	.	CASSPPQTGRADTQYF	TGTGCCAGCTCACCACCACAGACAGGGCGCGCAGATACGCAGTATTTT